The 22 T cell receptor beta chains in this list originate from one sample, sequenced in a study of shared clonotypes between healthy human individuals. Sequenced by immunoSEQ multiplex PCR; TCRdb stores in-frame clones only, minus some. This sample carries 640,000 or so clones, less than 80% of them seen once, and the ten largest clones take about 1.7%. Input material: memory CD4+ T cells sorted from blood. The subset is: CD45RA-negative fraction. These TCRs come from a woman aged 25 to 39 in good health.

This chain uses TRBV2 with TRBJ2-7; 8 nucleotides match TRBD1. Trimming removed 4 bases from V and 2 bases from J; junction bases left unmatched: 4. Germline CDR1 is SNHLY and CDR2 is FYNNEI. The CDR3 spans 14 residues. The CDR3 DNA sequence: TGTGCCAGCAGTGTGGGGACAGGAGCCTACGAGCAGTACTTC. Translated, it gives CASSVGTGAYEQYF.

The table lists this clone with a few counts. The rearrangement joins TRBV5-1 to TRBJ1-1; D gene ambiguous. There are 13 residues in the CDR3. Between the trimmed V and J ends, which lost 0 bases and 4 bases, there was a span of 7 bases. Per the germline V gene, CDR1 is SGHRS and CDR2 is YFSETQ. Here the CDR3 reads CASSLELGTEAFF. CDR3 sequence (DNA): TGCGCCAGCAGCTTGGAGTTGGGCACTGAAGCTTTCTTT. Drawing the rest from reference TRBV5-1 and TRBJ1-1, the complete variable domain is KAGVTQTPRYLIKTRGQQVTLSCSPISGHRSVSWYQQTPGQGLQFLFEYFSETQRNKGNFPGRFSGRQFSNSRSEMNVSTLELGDSALYLCASSLELGTEAFFGQGTRLTVV.

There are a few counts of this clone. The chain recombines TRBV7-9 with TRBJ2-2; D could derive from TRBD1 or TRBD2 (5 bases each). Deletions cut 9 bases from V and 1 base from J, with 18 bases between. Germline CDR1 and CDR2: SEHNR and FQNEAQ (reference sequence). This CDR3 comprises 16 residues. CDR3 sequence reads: CASNPGRSMNTGELFF. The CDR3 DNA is TGTGCCAGTAACCCGGGACGGAGCATGAACACCGGGGAGCTGTTTTTT.

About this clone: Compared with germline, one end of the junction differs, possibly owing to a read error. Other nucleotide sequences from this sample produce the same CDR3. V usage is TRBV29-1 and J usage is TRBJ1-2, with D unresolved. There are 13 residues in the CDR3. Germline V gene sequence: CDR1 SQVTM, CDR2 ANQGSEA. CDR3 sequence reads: CSVERYGIYGYTF. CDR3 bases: TGCAGCGTTGAAAGATACGGAATCTATGGCTACACTTTC. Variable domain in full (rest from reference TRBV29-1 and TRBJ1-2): SAVISQKPSRDICQRGTSLTIQCQVDSQVTMMFWYRQQPGQSLTLIATANQGSEATYESGFVIDKFPISRPNLTFSTLTVSNMSPEDSSIYLCSVERYGIYGYTFGSGTRLTVV.

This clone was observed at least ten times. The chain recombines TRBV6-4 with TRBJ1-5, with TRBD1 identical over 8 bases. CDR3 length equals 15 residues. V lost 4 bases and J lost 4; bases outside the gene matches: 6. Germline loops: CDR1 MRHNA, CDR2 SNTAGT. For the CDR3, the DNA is TGTGCCAGCAGTGCCGCAGGGGGCGGGAATCAGCCCCAGCATTTT. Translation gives CASSAAGGGNQPQHF.

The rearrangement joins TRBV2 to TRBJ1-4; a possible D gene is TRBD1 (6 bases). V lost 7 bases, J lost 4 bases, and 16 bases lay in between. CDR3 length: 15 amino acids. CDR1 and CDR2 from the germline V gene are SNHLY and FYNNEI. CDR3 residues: CASTRTGGFNEKLFF. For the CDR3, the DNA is TGTGCCAGCACCCGAACGGGGGGCTTTAATGAAAAACTGTTTTTT. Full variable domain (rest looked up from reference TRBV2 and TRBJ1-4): EPEVTQTPSHQVTQMGQEVILRCVPISNHLYFYWYRQILGQKVEFLVSFYNNEISEKSEIFDDQFSVERPDGSNFTLKIRSTKLEDSAMYFCASTRTGGFNEKLFFGSGTQLSVL.

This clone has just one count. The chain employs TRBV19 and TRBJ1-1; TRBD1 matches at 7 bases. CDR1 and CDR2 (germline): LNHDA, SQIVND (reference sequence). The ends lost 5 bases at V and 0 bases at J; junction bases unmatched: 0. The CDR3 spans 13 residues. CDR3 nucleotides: TGTGCCAGTAGTGGGACAGTGAACACTGAAGCTTTCTTT. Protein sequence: CASSGTVNTEAFF.

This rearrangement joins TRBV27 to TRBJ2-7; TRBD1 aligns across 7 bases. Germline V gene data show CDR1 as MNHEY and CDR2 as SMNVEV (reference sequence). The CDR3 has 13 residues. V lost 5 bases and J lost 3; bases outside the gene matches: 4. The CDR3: CASSGGQYYEQYF. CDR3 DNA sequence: TGTGCCAGCAGTGGGGGACAGTACTACGAGCAGTACTTC.

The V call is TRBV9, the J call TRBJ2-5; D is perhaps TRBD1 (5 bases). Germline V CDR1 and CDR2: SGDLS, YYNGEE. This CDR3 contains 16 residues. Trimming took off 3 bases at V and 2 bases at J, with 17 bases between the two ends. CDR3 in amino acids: CASSAHLQGTQETQYF. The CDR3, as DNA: TGTGCCAGCAGCGCACATCTCCAGGGTACACAAGAGACCCAGTACTTC.

The CDR3 DNA reads as TGTGCCAGCAGCGCACCGGGACAGGGTGATGGTAACTATGGCTACACCTTC. Translated, it gives CASSAPGQGDGNYGYTF. The gene calls are TRBV7-2 and TRBJ1-2, with TRBD1 matching 9 bases. The CDR3 runs to 17 residues. With V trimmed by 5 bases and J by 1 base, 11 bases remained unmatched. Germline V gives CDR1 SGHTA, CDR2 FQGNSA.

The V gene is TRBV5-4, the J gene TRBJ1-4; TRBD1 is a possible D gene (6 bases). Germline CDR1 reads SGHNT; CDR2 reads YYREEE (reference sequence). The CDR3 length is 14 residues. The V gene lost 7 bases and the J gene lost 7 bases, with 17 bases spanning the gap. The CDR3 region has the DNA TGTGCCAGCCATTCCGGGGGGCAGGGTGAAAAACTGTTTTTT. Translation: CASHSGGQGEKLFF.

CDR3 amino acids: CASSLLQGTVFAETQYF. In DNA form, the CDR3 reads TGTGCCAGCAGCCTCTTACAGGGTACGGTGTTTGCGGAGACCCAGTACTTC. The J gene is TRBJ2-5, the V gene TRBV7-6, with D possibly being TRBD1 (6 bases). The length of the CDR3 is 17 residues. Deletions cut 5 bases from V and 5 bases from J, with 24 bases between. Germline loops: CDR1 SGHVS, CDR2 FNYEAQ. Looking up the rest from reference TRBV7-6 and TRBJ2-5 gives the full variable domain: GAGVSQSPRYKVTKRGQDVALRCDPISGHVSLYWYRQALGQGPEFLTYFNYEAQQDKSGLPNDRFSAERPEGSISTLTIQRTEQRDSAMYRCASSLLQGTVFAETQYFGPGTRLLVL.

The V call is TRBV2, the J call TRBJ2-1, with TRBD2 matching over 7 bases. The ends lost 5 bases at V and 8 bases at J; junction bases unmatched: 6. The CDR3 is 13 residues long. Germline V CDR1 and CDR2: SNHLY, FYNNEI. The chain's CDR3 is CASSSGRDDEQFF. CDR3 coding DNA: TGTGCCAGCAGTTCAGGGAGGGACGATGAGCAGTTCTTC.

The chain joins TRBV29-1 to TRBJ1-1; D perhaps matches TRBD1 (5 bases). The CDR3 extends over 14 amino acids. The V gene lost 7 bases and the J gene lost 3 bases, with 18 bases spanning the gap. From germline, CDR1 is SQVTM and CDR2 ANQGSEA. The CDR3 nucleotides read TGCAGCGCCCAAGCCTCGGGGGGGTACACTGAAGCTTTCTTT. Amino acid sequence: CSAQASGGYTEAFF.

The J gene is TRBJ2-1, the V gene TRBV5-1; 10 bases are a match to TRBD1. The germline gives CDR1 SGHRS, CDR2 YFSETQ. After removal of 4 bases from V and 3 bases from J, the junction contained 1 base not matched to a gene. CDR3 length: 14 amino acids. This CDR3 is CASSGQGDYNEQFF. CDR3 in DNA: TGCGCCAGCAGCGGACAGGGGGACTACAATGAGCAGTTCTTC.

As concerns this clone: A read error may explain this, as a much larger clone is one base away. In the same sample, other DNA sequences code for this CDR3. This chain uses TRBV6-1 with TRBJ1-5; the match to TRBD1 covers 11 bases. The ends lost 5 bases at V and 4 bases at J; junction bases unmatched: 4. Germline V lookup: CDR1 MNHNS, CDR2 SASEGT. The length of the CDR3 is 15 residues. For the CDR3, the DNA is TGTGCCAGCAGTAGTCGGGACAGGGGGAATCAGCCCCAGCATTTT. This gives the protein CASSSRDRGNQPQHF.

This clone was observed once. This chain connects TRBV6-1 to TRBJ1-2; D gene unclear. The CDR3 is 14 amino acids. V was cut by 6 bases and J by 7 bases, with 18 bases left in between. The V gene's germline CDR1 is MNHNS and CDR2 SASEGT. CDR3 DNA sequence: TGTGCCAGCAGACAAGCAGCGGGGTTAGTTGGCTACACCTTC. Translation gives CASRQAAGLVGYTF.

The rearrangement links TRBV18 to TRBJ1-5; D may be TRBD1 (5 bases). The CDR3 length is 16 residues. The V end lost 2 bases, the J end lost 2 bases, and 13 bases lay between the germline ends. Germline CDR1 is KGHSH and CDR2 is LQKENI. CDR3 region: CASSPEGPGGNQPQHF. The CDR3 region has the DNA TGTGCCAGCTCACCAGAGGGGCCGGGGGGCAATCAGCCCCAGCATTTT. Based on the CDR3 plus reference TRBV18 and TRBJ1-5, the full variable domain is NAGVMQNPRHLVRRRGQEARLRCSPMKGHSHVYWYRQLPEEGLKFMVYLQKENIIDESGMPKERFSAEFPKEGPSILRIQQVVRGDSAAYFCASSPEGPGGNQPQHFGDGTRLSIL.

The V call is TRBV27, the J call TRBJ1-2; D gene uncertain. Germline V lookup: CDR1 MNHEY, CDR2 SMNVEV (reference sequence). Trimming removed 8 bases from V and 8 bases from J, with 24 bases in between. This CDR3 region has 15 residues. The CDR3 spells CASGDERAGREGYTF. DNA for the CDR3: TGTGCCAGCGGCGACGAGCGGGCAGGAAGAGAGGGCTACACCTTC.

CDR3 amino acids: CASSDASGRGKTQYF. The CDR3 DNA sequence: TGCGCCAGCAGTGATGCTAGCGGGAGGGGTAAGACCCAGTACTTC. The chain uses TRBV10-2 and TRBJ2-5; 12 bases match TRBD2. Trimming removed 3 bases from V and 6 bases from J; junction bases left unmatched: 5. The CDR3 runs to 15 residues. Germline V CDR1 and CDR2: WSHSY, SAAADI.

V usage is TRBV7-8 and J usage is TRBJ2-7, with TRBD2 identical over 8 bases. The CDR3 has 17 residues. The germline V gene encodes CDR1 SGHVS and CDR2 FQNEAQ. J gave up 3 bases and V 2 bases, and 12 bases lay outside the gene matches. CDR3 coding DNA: TGTGCCAGCAGCTTATTCCGCGCCGGGACTAGTCTCTACGAGCAGTACTTC. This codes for CASSLFRAGTSLYEQYF.

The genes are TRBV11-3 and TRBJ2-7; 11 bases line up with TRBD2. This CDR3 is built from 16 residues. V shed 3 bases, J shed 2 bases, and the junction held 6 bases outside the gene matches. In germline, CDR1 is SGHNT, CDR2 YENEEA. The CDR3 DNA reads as TGTGCCAGCAGCTTTTCCGGGACTAGCGGTACCTACGAGCAGTACTTC. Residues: CASSFSGTSGTYEQYF. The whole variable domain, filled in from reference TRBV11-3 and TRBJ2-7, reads EAGVVQSPRYKIIEKKQPVAFWCNPISGHNTLYWYLQNLGQGPELLIRYENEEAVDDSQLPKDRFSAERLKGVDSTLKIQPAELGDSAVYLCASSFSGTSGTYEQYFGPGTRLTVT.